The present TCR beta chain was sequenced within a study of blood T cell repertoires in COVID-19. Study in general: The samples span acute and convalescent COVID-19 from the United States, Italy and Spain. Nucleic acid was either cDNA or gDNA, and it came from T cells, B-cell-depleted T cells, or PBMCs.

The germline V gene has CDR1 LGHNA and CDR2 YSLEER. CDR3 size: 16 residues. The trim removed 0 bases at V and 2 bases at J, leaving 4 bases unmatched. Original data processing: It was from reference gene primer amplification that nucleated cell counts were estimated. The assay was immunoSEQ multiplex PCR, and TCRdb's table has in-frame clones only and misses some. Clonal size and the V and J genes are those of that table, whereas D and trimming came from the DNA. The data show about 280,000 clones, more than 80% seen once. This sequence joins TRBV4-3 and TRBJ1-2, with TRBD1 matching 9 bases. The sample was peripheral blood. This sequence was found in a woman in her 30s with active or convalescent COVID-19. The CDR3 DNA sequence: TGCGCCAGCAGCCAAGATGGGACAGGGCACAACTATGGCTACACCTTC. Protein: CASSQDGTGHNYGYTF.